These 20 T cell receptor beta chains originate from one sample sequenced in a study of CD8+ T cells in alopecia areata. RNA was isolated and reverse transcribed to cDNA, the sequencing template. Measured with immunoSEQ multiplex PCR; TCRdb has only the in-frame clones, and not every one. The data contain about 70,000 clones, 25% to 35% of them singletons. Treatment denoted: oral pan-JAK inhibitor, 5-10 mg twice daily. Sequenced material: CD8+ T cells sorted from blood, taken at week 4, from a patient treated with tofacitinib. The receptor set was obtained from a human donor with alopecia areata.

The CDR3 loop reads CSHIERGGEQFF. DNA for the CDR3: TGCAGCCACATCGAAAGGGGAGGTGAGCAGTTCTTC. The chain couples TRBV29-1 to TRBJ2-1; TRBD2 might be the D (6 bases). The CDR3 has 12 amino acids. The ends were cut back, 8 bases at V and 9 bases at J, with 17 bases in the middle. From germline, CDR1 is SQVTM and CDR2 ANQGSEA.

CDR3 coding DNA: TGTGCCAGCAGCTCGAGCCCGATGGGACAGGAGACCTACGAGCAGTACTTC. Protein: CASSSSPMGQETYEQYF. The rearrangement joins TRBV7-9 to TRBJ2-7, with 8 bases that match TRBD1. The CDR3 sequence is 17 residues long. Germline CDR1 is SEHNR and CDR2 is FQNEAQ (reference sequence). Losses at the gene ends were 4 bases for V and 2 bases for J; bases not matched to a gene: 13.

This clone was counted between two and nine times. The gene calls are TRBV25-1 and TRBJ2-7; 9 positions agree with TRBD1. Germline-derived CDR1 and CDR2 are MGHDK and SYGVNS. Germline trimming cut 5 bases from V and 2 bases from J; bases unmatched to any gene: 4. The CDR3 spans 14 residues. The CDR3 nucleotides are TGTGCCAGCAGTCTCGGGACAGGGACCTACGAGCAGTACTTC. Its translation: CASSLGTGTYEQYF.

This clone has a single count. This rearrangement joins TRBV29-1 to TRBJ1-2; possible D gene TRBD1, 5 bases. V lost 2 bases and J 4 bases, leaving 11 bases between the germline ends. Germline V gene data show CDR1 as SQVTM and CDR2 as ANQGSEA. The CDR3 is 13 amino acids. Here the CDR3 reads CSVEFWGFYGYTF. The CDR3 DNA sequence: TGCAGCGTTGAATTTTGGGGCTTCTATGGCTACACCTTC.

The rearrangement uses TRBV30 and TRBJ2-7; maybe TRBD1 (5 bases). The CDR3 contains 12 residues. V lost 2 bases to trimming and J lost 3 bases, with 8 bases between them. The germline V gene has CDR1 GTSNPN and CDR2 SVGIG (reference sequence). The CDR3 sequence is CAWSLGLYEQYF. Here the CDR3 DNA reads TGTGCCTGGAGTTTGGGGCTCTACGAGCAGTACTTC.

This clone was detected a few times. The CDR3 DNA reads TGTGCCAGCAGTGTAGCCGGGGGGGCCCGGAACATTCAGTACTTC. It is translated as CASSVAGGARNIQYF. This sequence joins TRBV27 and TRBJ2-4; 8 positions agree with TRBD2. From germline, CDR1 is MNHEY and CDR2 SMNVEV (reference sequence). After removal of 5 bases from V and 7 bases from J, the junction contained 10 bases not matched to a gene. The length of the CDR3 is 15 residues.

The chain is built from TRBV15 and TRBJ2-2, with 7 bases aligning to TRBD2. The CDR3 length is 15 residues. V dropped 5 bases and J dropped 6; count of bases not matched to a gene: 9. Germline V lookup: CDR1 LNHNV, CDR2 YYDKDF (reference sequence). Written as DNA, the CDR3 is TGTGCCACCAGCGGCAGGCGGGAGATAGCCGGGGAGCTGTTTTTT. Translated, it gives CATSGRREIAGELFF.

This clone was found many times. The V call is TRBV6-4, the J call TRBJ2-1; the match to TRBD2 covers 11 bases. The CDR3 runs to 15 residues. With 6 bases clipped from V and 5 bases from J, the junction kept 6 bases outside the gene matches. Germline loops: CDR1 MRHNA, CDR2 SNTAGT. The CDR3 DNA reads TGTGCCAGCAGCATACTAGCGGGAGTACACAATGAGCAGTTCTTC. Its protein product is CASSILAGVHNEQFF.

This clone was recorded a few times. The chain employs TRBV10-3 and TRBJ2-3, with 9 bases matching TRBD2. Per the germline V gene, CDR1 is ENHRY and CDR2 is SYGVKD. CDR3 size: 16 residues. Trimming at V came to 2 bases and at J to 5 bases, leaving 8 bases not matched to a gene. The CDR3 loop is CAISETPSGTGDTQYF. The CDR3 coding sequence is TGTGCCATCAGTGAGACGCCTAGCGGGACTGGAGATACGCAGTATTTT.

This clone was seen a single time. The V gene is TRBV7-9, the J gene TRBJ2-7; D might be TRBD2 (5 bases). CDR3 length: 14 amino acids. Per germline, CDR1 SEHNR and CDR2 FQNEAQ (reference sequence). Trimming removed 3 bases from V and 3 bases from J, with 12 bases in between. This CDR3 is CASSFAGRDYEQYF. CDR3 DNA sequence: TGTGCCAGCAGCTTCGCCGGACGGGACTACGAGCAGTACTTC.

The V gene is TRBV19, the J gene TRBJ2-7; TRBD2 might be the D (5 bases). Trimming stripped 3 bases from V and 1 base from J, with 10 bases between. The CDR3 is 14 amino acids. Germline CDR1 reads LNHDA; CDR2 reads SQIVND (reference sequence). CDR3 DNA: TGTGCCAGTAGTATTGGACTGGGGTCCTACGAGCAGTACTTC. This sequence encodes CASSIGLGSYEQYF.

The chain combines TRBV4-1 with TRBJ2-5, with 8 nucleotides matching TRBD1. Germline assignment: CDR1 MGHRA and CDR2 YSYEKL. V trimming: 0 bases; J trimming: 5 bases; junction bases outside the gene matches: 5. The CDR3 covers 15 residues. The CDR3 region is CASSQDPGQGETQYF. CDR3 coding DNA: TGCGCCAGCAGCCAAGATCCCGGACAGGGCGAGACCCAGTACTTC.

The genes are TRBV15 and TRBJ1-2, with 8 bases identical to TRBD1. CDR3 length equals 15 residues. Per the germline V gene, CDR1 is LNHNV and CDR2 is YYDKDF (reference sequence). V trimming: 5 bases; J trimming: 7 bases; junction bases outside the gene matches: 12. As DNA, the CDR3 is TGTGCCACCAGCGGCCACGACAGGGGATTGCTTGGCTACACCTTC. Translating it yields CATSGHDRGLLGYTF. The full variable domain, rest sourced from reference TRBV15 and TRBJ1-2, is DAMVIQNPRYQVTQFGKPVTLSCSQTLNHNVMYWYQQKSSQAPKLLFHYYDKDFNNEADTPDNFQSRRPNTSFCFLDIRSPGLGDTAMYLCATSGHDRGLLGYTFGSGTRLTVV.

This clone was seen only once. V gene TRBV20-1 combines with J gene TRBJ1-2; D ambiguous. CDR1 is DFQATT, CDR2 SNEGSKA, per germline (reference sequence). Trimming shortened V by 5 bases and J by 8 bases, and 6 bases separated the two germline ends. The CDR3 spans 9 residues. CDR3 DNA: TGCAGTGCTCCCCCCGGCTACACCTTC. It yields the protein CSAPPGYTF.

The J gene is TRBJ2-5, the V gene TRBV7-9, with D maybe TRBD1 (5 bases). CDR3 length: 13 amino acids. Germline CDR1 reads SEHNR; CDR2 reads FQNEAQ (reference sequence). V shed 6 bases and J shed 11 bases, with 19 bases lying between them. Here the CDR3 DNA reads TGTGCCAGCAGGGGCAGGGCCCCCCATGAGCAGTACTTC. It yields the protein CASRGRAPHEQYF. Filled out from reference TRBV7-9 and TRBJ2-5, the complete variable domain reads DTGVSQNPRHKITKRGQNVTFRCDPISEHNRLYWYRQTLGQGPEFLTYFQNEAQLEKSRLLSDRFSAERPKGSFSTLEIQRTEQGDSAMYLCASRGRAPHEQYFGPGTRLLVL.

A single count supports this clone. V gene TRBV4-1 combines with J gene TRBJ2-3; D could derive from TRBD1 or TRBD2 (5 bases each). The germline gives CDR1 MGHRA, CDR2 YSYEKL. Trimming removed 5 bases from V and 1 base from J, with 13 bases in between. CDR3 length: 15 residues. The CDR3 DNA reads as TGCGCCAGCAGCGTCCGAGAGGGGCGCACAGATACGCAGTATTTT. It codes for CASSVREGRTDTQYF.

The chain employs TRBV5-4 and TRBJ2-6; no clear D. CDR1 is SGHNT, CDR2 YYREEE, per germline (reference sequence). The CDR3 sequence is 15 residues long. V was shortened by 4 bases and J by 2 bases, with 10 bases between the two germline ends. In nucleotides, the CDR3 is TGTGCCAGCAGCCCTCTCCCGGCTGGGGCCAACGTCCTGACTTTC. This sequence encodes CASSPLPAGANVLTF.

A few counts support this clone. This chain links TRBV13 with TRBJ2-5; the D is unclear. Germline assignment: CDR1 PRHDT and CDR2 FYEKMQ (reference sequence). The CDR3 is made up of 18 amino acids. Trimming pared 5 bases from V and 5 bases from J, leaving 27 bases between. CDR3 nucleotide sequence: TGTGCCAGCAGCCCCTATGGGAAGCACCCGGTCGCGCGGGAGACCCAGTACTTC. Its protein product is CASSPYGKHPVARETQYF.

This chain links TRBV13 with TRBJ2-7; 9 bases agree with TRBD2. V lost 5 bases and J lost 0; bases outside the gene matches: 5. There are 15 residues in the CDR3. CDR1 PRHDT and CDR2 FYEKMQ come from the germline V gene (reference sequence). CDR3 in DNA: TGTGCCAGCAGCCCCAGTAGCGGGAGCTCCTACGAGCAGTACTTC. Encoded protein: CASSPSSGSSYEQYF.

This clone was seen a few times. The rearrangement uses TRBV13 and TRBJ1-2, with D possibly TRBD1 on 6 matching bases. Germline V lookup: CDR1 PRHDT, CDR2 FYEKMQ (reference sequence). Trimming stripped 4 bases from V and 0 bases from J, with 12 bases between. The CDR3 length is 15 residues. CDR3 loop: CASSSARQANYGYTF. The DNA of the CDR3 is TGTGCCAGCAGCTCCGCTCGACAGGCTAACTATGGCTACACCTTC.